Sequencing of this T cell receptor beta chain was carried out in a study of CD8 T cells in Susac syndrome. Random hexamers served to reverse transcribe about 0.5 to 1 ug RNA. TCR beta CDR3 was amplified by immunoSEQ covering 54 Vbeta and 13 Jbeta. Via MiXCR, TCRdb re-called the immunoSEQ multiplex PCR reads, giving one row per CDR3 protein. The sample shows about 200,000 distinct CDR3 sequences, roughly 94% of them seen only once. The authors carried out high-throughput sequencing of TCR beta. They applied it to CD8+ and CD4+ T cells obtained from blood. This receptor was obtained from a human donor in good health. Sequencing was carried out using CD4+ T cells from PBMCs.

The CDR3 DNA follows: TGTGCCTTTCTTAGCGGCGGAGGGCTCACCGGGGAGCTGTTTTTT. This encodes CAFLSGGGLTGELFF. The chain recombines TRBV30 with TRBJ2-2; the D gene is possibly TRBD2 (6 bases). Trimming removed 7 bases at V and 4 bases at J, with 19 bases between. CDR1 and CDR2 from the germline V gene are GTSNPN and SVGIG (reference sequence). This CDR3 region has 15 residues.